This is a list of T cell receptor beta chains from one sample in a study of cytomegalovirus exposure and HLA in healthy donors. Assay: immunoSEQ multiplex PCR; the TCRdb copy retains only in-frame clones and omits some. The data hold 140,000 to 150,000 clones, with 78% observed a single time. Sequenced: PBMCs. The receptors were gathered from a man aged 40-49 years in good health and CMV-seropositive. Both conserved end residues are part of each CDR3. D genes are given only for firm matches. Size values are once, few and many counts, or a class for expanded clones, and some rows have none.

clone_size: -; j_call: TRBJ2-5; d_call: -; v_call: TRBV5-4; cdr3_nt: TGTGCCAGCAGCTTGACGAGATGGGAGACCCAGTACTTC; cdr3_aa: CASSLTRWETQYF
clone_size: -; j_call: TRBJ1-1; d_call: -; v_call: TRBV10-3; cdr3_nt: TGTGCCATCAGGAAGGACAGTGCCACTGAAGCTTTCTTT; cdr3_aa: CAIRKDSATEAFF
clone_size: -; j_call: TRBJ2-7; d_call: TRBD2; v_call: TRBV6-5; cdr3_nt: TGTGCCAGCAGTTACTCTTCGGGAGGAAACTACGAGCAGTACTTC; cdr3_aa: CASSYSSGGNYEQYF
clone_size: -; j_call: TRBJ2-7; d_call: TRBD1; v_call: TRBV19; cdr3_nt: TGTGCCAGCAGTAAGCGACAGGGACAAGCCTACGAGCAGTACTTC; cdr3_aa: CASSKRQGQAYEQYF
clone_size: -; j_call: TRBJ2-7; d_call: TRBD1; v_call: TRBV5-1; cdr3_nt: TGCGCCAGTCGGGGGCGAAGGACAGGGGTTTCCTACGAGCAGTACTTC; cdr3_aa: CASRGRRTGVSYEQYF
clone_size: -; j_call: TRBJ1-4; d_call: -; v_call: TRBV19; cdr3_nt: TGTGCCAGTACCCTCGCCCTCCGAGGGAATGAAAAACTGTTTTTT; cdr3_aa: CASTLALRGNEKLFF
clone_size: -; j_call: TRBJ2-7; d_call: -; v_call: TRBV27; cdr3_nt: TGTGCCAGCCGGAGGGTCGATGGCTACGAGCAGTACTTC; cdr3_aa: CASRRVDGYEQYF
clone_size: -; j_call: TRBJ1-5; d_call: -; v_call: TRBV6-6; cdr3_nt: TGTGCCACCAGCGAGCCTCCTGGCAATCAGCCCCAGCATTTT; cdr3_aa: CATSEPPGNQPQHF
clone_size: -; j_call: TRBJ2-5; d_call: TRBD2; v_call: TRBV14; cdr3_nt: TGTGCCAGCAGCCAAGATGGGCTAGCGGGAGAAATCGGCCAAGAGACCCAGTACTTC; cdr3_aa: CASSQDGLAGEIGQETQYF
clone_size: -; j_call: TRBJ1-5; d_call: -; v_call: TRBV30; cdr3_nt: TGTGCCTGGAGTGGGAACAGGGATCAGCCCCAGCATTTT; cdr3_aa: CAWSGNRDQPQHF
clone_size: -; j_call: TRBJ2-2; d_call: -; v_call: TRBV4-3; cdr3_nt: TGCGCCAGCAGCCAAGGACAGAACACCGGGGAGCTGTTTTTT; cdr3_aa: CASSQGQNTGELFF
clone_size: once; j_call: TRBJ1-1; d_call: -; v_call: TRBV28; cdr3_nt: TGTGCCAGCAGTTTGGACTGGAACACTGAAGCTTTCTTT; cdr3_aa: CASSLDWNTEAFF
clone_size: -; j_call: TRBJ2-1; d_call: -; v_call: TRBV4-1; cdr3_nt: TGCGCCAGCAGCCAAGATATCGGTGTGTCAGGGGCACCTAACAATGAGCAGTTCTTC; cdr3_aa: CASSQDIGVSGAPNNEQFF
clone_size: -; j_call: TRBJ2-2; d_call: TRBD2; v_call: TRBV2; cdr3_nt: TGTGCCAGCAGGGGGACTAGCGGGAGCGGGGAGCTGTTTTTT; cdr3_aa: CASRGTSGSGELFF
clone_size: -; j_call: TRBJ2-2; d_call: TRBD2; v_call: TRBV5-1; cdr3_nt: TGCGCCAGCAGCCTTACTAGCGGTAACACCGGGGAGCTGTTTTTT; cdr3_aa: CASSLTSGNTGELFF
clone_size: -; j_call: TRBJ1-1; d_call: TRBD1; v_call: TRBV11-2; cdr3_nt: TGTGCCAGCAGCTTTCACAGGGGTGGCACTGAAGCTTTCTTT; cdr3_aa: CASSFHRGGTEAFF
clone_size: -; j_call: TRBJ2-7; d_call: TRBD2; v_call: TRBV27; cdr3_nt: TGTGCCACCAGACTAGCGGGAGCCTACGAGCAGTACTTC; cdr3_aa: CATRLAGAYEQYF
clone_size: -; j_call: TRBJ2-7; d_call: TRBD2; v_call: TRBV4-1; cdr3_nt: TGCGCCAGCAGCCCGGGACTAGCGGCGTCCTACGAGCAGTACTTC; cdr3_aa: CASSPGLAASYEQYF
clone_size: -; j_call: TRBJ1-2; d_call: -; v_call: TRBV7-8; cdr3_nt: TGTGCCAGCAGCTTAGGGGAGATGGGCTACACCTTC; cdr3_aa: CASSLGEMGYTF
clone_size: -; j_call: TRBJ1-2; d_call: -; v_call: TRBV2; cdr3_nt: TGTGCCAGCAGCCTCTCCTATGGCTACACCTTC; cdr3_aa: CASSLSYGYTF
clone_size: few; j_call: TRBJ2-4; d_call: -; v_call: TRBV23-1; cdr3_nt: TGCGCCAGCAGTCAATCGTCCCGACAGCCCAGCCCCATAGCCAAAAACATTCAGTACTTC; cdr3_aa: CASSQSSRQPSPIAKNIQYF
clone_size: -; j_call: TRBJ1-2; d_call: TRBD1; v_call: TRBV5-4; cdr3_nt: TGTGCCAGCAGCTTGAGGTCAGGGGGGTTTGGCTATGGCTACACCTTC; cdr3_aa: CASSLRSGGFGYGYTF
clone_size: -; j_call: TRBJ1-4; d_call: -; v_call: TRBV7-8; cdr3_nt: TGTGCCAGCAGTACACAGGGAATGACAACTAATGAAAAACTGTTTTTT; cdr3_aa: CASSTQGMTTNEKLFF
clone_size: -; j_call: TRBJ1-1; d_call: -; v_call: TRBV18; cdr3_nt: TGTGCCAGCTCCGGGGGTACCAACACTGAAGCTTTCTTT; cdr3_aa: CASSGGTNTEAFF
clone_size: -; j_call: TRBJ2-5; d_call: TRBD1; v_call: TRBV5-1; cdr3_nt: TGCGCCAGCTTCCTTACAGGGGCTCAAGAGACCCAGTACTTC; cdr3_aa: CASFLTGAQETQYF
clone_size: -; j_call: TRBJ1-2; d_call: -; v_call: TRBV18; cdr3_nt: TGTGCCAGCTCACCACCGAGCGCTTCTAACTATGGCTACACCTTC; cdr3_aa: CASSPPSASNYGYTF
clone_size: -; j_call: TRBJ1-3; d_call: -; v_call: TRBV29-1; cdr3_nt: TGCAGCGTCGTAGACACCTCCTCTGGAAACACCATATATTTT; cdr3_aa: CSVVDTSSGNTIYF
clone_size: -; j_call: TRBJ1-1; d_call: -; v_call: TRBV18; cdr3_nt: TGTGCCAGCTCACCACGTCAGGCGGGGCCGAACACTGAAGCTTTCTTT; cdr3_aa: CASSPRQAGPNTEAFF
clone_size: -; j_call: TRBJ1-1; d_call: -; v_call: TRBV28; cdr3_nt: TGTGCCAGCAGTTCGGGACCGGGGGGCACTGAAGCTTTCTTT; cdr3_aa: CASSSGPGGTEAFF
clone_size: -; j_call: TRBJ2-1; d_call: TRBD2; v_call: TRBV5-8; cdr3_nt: TGTGCCAGCAGCTTCTGGGCGGGAGGCTACAATGAGCAGTTCTTC; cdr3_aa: CASSFWAGGYNEQFF
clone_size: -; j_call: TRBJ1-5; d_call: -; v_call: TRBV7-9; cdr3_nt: TGTGCCAGCAGCCGCGGGGGAGGGTTTAGCAATCAGCCCCAGCATTTT; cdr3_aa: CASSRGGGFSNQPQHF
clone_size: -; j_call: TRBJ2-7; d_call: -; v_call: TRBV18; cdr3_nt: TGTGCCAGCTCACCACTGCGGGACTCCTACGAGCAGTACTTC; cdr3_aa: CASSPLRDSYEQYF
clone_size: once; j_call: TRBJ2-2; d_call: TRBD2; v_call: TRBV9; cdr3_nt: TGTGCCAGCAGCGTAGATAGGGGACTAGCGAACCCCGGGGAGCTGTTTTTT; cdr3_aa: CASSVDRGLANPGELFF
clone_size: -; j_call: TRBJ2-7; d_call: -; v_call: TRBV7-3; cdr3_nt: TGTGCCAGCAGCTTAATGCGGGGCTACGAGCAGTACTTC; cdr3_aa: CASSLMRGYEQYF
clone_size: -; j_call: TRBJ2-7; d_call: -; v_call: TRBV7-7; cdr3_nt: TGTGCCAGCAGCTTGCGTCAGGGGTCCCCGTACGAGCAGTACTTC; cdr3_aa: CASSLRQGSPYEQYF
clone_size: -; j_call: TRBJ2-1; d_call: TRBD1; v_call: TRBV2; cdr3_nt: TGTGCCAGCAGTGAAGTTCCTGGACGGGACAGCTCCTACAATGAGCAGTTCTTC; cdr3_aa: CASSEVPGRDSSYNEQFF
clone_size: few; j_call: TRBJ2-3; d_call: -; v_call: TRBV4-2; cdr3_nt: TGTGCCAGCAGCCAAGATCGACAGGGCACAGATACGCAGTATTTT; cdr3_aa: CASSQDRQGTDTQYF
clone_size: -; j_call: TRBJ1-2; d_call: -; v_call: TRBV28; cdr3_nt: TGTGCCAGCATCCCCGCGGGGGGTGGCTACACCTTC; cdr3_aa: CASIPAGGGYTF
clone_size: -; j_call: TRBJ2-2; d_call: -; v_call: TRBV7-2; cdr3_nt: TGTGCCAGCAGCTGGGACTCTCAGAACACCGGGGAGCTGTTTTTT; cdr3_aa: CASSWDSQNTGELFF
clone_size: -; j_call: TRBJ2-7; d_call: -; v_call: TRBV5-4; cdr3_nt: TGTGCCAGCAGCTTGGGGGCGGGCGAGCAGTACTTC; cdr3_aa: CASSLGAGEQYF
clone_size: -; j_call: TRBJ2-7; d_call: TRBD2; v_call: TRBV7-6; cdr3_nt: TGTGCCAGCAGCTCCAGTTCAAGCGGGAGGCTTTCCGGCGAGCAGTACTTC; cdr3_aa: CASSSSSSGRLSGEQYF
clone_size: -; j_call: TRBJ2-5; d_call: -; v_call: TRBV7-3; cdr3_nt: TGTGCCAGCAGCTTTATCGGAGAGACCCAGTACTTC; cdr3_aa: CASSFIGETQYF
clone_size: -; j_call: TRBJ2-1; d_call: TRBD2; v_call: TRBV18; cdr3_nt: TGTGCCAGCTCTCGGGGAGCGGGAGAGTACAATGAGCAGTTCTTC; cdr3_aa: CASSRGAGEYNEQFF
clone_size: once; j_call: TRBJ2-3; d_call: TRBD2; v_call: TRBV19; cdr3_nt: TGTGCCAGTAGTACACTAGCGGCAATGTCAGATACGCAGTATTTT; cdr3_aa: CASSTLAAMSDTQYF
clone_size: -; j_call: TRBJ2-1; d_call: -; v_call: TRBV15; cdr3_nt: TGTGCCACCAGCCAACGGACTTGGTATGACAATGAGCAGTTCTTC; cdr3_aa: CATSQRTWYDNEQFF
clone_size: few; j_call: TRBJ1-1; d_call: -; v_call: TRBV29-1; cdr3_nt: TGCAGCGTTGCAGGTGGAAGGAACACTGAAGCTTTCTTT; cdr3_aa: CSVAGGRNTEAFF
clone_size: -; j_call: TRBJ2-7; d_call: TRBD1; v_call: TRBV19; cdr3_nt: TGTGCCAGTAAGGTCGGGACAGCCTCCTACGAGCAGTACTTC; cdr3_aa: CASKVGTASYEQYF
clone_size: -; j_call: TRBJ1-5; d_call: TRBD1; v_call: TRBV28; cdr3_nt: TGTGCCAGCAGTTTTGCCGGGACAGGGGGCTCAAGTCAGCCCCAGCATTTT; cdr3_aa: CASSFAGTGGSSQPQHF
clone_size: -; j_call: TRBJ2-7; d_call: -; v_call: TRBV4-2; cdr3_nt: TGTGCCAGCAGCCAAGTTATTAGTGTCAGCAAATCACTAGACCCCTACGAGCAGTACTTC; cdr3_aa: CASSQVISVSKSLDPYEQYF
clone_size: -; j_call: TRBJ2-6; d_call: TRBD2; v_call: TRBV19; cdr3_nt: TGTGCCAGTAGCCTGACTAGCGGGAGTACCTCTGGGGCCAACGTCCTGACTTTC; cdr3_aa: CASSLTSGSTSGANVLTF
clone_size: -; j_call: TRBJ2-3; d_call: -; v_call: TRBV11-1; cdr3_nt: TGTGCCAGCAGTCGGGCCACAGCGGCGGTCACAGATACGCAGTATTTT; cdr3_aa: CASSRATAAVTDTQYF
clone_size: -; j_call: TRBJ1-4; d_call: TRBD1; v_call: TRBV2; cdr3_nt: TGTGCCAGCAGAGCCGGGACAGGGGGCGAAAAACTGTTTTTT; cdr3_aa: CASRAGTGGEKLFF
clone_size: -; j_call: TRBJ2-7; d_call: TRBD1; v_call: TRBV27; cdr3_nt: TGTGCCAACAAGACAGGGAATATTGTCGGGCAGTACTTC; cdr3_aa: CANKTGNIVGQYF
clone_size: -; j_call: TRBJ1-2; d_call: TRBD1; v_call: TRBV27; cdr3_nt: TGTGCCAGCAGTCCCCAGGGGACAGGGTACTATGGCTACACCTTC; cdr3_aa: CASSPQGTGYYGYTF
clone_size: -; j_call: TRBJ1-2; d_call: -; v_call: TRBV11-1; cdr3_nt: TGTGCCAGCAGCCCTGCCCGGGGGACCTATGGCTACACCTTC; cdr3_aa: CASSPARGTYGYTF
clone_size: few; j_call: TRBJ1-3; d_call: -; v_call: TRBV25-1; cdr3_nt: TGTGCCAGCAGTGATGAGAACAGGGCTGGAAACACCATATATTTT; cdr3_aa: CASSDENRAGNTIYF
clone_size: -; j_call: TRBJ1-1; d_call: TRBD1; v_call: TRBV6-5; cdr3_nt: TGTACCAGCAGTTGCTCTGGAACAGGGGAATTTCCAGCTTTCTTT; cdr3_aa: CTSSCSGTGEFPAFF
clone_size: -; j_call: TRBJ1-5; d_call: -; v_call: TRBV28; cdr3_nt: TGTGCCAGCAGTCCCGGAGTATTGTATAGCAATCAGCCCCAGCATTTT; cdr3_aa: CASSPGVLYSNQPQHF
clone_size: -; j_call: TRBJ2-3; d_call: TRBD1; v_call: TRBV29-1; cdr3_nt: TGCAGCCTCCGGGACAGGGCCCCCACAGATACGCAGTATTTT; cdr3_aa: CSLRDRAPTDTQYF